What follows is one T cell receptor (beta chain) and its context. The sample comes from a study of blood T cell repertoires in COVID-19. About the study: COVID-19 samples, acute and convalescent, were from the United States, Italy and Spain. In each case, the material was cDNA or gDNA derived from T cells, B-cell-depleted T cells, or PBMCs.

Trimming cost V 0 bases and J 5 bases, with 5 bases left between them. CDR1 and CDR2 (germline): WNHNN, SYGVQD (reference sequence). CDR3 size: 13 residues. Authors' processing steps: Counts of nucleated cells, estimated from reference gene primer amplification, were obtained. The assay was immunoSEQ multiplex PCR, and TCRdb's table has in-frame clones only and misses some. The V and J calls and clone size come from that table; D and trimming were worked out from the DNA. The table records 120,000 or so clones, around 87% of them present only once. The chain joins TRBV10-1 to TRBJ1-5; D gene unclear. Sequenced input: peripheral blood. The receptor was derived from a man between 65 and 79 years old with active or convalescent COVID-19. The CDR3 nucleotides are TGCGCCAGCAGTGAGTCCGTAGATCAGCCCCAGCATTTT. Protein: CASSESVDQPQHF.